This passage covers 18 T cell receptor beta chains from one sample sequenced in a study of blood T cell repertoires in COVID-19. Libraries were prepared by immunoSEQ multiplex PCR; TCRdb keeps only in-frame clonotypes and omits some of them. Of about 190,000 clones in the sample, around 82% were seen once. Sequenced input: peripheral blood. These TCRs come from a woman of 80 years or more with active or convalescent COVID-19.

This clone was recorded many times. V and J are TRBV18 and TRBJ2-1; TRBD1 agrees at 8 bases. The CDR3 contains 15 residues. CDR1 is KGHSH and CDR2 is LQKENI in the germline V gene. V gave up 3 bases and J gave up 2 bases; unmatched junction bases: 3. CDR3 in DNA: TGTGCCAGCTCACCGCAGGGGGCAACCTACAATGAGCAGTTCTTC. Protein sequence: CASSPQGATYNEQFF.

The chain is built from TRBV3-1 (or the pseudogene TRBV3-2) and TRBJ2-2; no firm D call. This CDR3 contains 13 residues. Germline V gene lookup returns CDR1 LGHDT and CDR2 YNNKEL (reference sequence). The V end was cut by 5 bases, the J end by 5 bases, with 9 bases between. The CDR3 DNA reads TGTGCCAGCAGCTACGGTGATACCGGGGAGCTGTTTTTT. Protein sequence: CASSYGDTGELFF.

The chain has TRBV29-1 and TRBJ1-2; TRBD1 matches 7 bases. J gave up 9 bases and V 2 bases, and 6 bases lay outside the gene matches. This CDR3 has 12 residues. Germline values: CDR1 SQVTM, CDR2 ANQGSEA. The CDR3 spells CSVEIAGGSYTF. Here the CDR3 DNA reads TGCAGCGTTGAAATCGCAGGGGGTAGCTACACCTTC. The entire variable domain, with the rest obtained from reference TRBV29-1 and TRBJ1-2, is as follows: SAVISQKPSRDICQRGTSLTIQCQVDSQVTMMFWYRQQPGQSLTLIATANQGSEATYESGFVIDKFPISRPNLTFSTLTVSNMSPEDSSIYLCSVEIAGGSYTFGSGTRLTVV.

CDR3 loop: CASSEKRSQETQYF. In nucleotides, the CDR3 is TGTGCCAGCAGTGAAAAGCGGTCCCAAGAGACCCAGTACTTC. This chain connects TRBV2 to TRBJ2-5, with D possibly being TRBD2 (5 bases). The germline V gene has CDR1 SNHLY and CDR2 FYNNEI. Trimming removed 2 bases from V and 1 base from J, with 8 bases in between. The CDR3 spans 14 residues.

This clone was observed a handful of times. This sequence joins TRBV28 and TRBJ1-1, with TRBD1 matching 10 bases. Germline CDR1 reads MDHEN; CDR2 reads SYDVKM. The CDR3 is 13 amino acids. V gave up 5 bases and J gave up 10 bases; unmatched junction bases: 7. This CDR3 reads CASSAGQGVAAFF. CDR3 in DNA: TGTGCCAGCAGTGCAGGACAGGGGGTCGCAGCTTTCTTT.

This clone was picked up a small number of times. The gene calls are TRBV5-6 and TRBJ2-3, with a weak D call TRBD2 (5 bases). Trimming pared 1 base from V and 2 bases from J, leaving 11 bases between. This CDR3 has 15 residues. In germline, CDR1 is SGHDT, CDR2 YYEEEE. The CDR3 spells CASSLWQDSTDTQYF. The DNA for the CDR3 is TGTGCCAGCAGCTTGTGGCAGGACTCCACAGATACGCAGTATTTT.

This clone has just one count. The V and J genes are TRBV11-2 and TRBJ1-2, with D tentatively TRBD1 (6 bases). With 3 bases removed from V and 6 bases from J, the gap between germline ends came to 14 bases. The CDR3 has 14 amino acids. CDR1 is SGHAT and CDR2 is FQNNGV in the germline V gene. CDR3 sequence (DNA): TGTGCCAGCAGCTTTCGACAGGCTTCCGATGGCTACACCTTC. It translates to CASSFRQASDGYTF.

V and J are TRBV13 and TRBJ2-2; D might be TRBD2 (5 bases). This CDR3 is built from 14 residues. Trimming took off 2 bases at V and 4 bases at J, with 8 bases between the two ends. CDR1 and CDR2 (germline): PRHDT, FYEKMQ (reference sequence). CDR3 bases: TGTGCCAGCAGCTTATGGGCGGGCACCGGGGAGCTGTTTTTT. Translating it yields CASSLWAGTGELFF.

This rearrangement joins TRBV6-1 to TRBJ2-1; 13 bases line up with TRBD2. Germline trimming cut 3 bases from V and 1 base from J; bases unmatched to any gene: 12. The CDR3 length is 20 residues. Per the germline V gene, CDR1 is MNHNS and CDR2 is SASEGT. The CDR3 DNA follows: TGTGCCAGCAGTGATCGACTAGCGGGAGGTGTGACAGGGTCCTACAATGAGCAGTTCTTC. Translated, it gives CASSDRLAGGVTGSYNEQFF.

CDR3 coding DNA: TGTGCCAGCAGTTCCGGGACAGGGGGTCAGCCCCAGCATTTT. It encodes CASSSGTGGQPQHF. The chain links TRBV2 to TRBJ1-5, with 11 positions matching TRBD1. The germline CDR1 and CDR2 sequences are SNHLY and FYNNEI. The CDR3 is 14 residues long. J was trimmed by 6 bases and V by 5 bases; bases with no gene match: 3. Combining the CDR3 with reference TRBV2 and TRBJ1-5 gives the whole variable domain EPEVTQTPSHQVTQMGQEVILRCVPISNHLYFYWYRQILGQKVEFLVSFYNNEISEKSEIFDDQFSVERPDGSNFTLKIRSTKLEDSAMYFCASSSGTGGQPQHFGDGTRLSIL.

In its sample, this clone was seen a few times. This chain uses TRBV9 with TRBJ2-5; the match to TRBD1 covers 10 bases. This CDR3 comprises 15 residues. J gave up 4 bases and V 3 bases, and 6 bases lay outside the gene matches. Germline-derived CDR1 and CDR2 are SGDLS and YYNGEE. The CDR3 sequence: CASSAGQGFGETQYF. The DNA for the CDR3 is TGTGCCAGCAGCGCGGGACAGGGGTTCGGAGAGACCCAGTACTTC.

The chain employs TRBV6-5 and TRBJ1-5; D not resolved. CDR1 MNHEY and CDR2 SVGAGI come from the germline V gene. V lost 6 bases and J 4 bases, leaving 7 bases between the germline ends. This CDR3 is 12 amino acids long. The CDR3 sequence is CASRSGNQPQHF. In nucleotides, the CDR3 is TGTGCCAGCAGAAGCGGGAATCAGCCCCAGCATTTT.

The table lists this clone with a few counts. The chain carries TRBV5-4 and TRBJ1-2; D may be TRBD1 (6 bases). Trimming removed 4 bases at V and 0 bases at J, with 10 bases between. CDR1 and CDR2 (germline): SGHNT, YYREEE (reference sequence). The CDR3 runs 14 residues. This CDR3 is CASSTDRTNYGYTF. In DNA form, the CDR3 reads TGTGCCAGCAGCACGGACAGAACTAACTATGGCTACACCTTC.

V gene TRBV9 combines with J gene TRBJ2-1, with D tentatively TRBD2 (7 bases). The CDR3 runs to 15 residues. V lost 9 bases and J lost 4, with 20 bases in between. CDR1 is SGDLS, CDR2 YYNGEE, per germline. The CDR3 DNA reads TGTGCCACCTCGAGGGGGGAGGGCCTATACAATGAGCAGTTCTTC. It codes for CATSRGEGLYNEQFF.

This clone was found once. The chain recombines TRBV5-1 with TRBJ1-1; 7 nucleotides line up with TRBD1. With V trimmed by 1 base and J by 3 bases, 9 bases remained unmatched. The CDR3 covers 16 residues. CDR1 and CDR2 (germline): SGHRS, YFSETQ. The CDR3 loop reads CASSLSRGTGDTEAFF. The DNA of the CDR3 is TGCGCCAGCAGCTTGTCCAGGGGGACGGGCGACACTGAAGCTTTCTTT. Combining the CDR3 with reference TRBV5-1 and TRBJ1-1 gives the whole variable domain KAGVTQTPRYLIKTRGQQVTLSCSPISGHRSVSWYQQTPGQGLQFLFEYFSETQRNKGNFPGRFSGRQFSNSRSEMNVSTLELGDSALYLCASSLSRGTGDTEAFFGQGTRLTVV.

The genes are TRBV28 and TRBJ1-5, with D perhaps matching TRBD1 (6 bases). The CDR3 extends over 15 amino acids. Between the trimmed V and J ends, which lost 7 bases and 7 bases, there was a span of 20 bases. Germline CDR1 is MDHEN and CDR2 is SYDVKM. The CDR3 here is CASNGVTGVGQPQHF. The CDR3, as DNA: TGTGCCAGCAATGGGGTGACAGGCGTTGGGCAGCCCCAGCATTTT.

The CDR3, as DNA: TGCAGCGTGGCGGGATCCTACGAGCAGTACTTC. This gives the protein CSVAGSYEQYF. The chain employs TRBV29-1 and TRBJ2-7; D is perhaps TRBD2 (6 bases). Germline CDR1 reads SQVTM; CDR2 reads ANQGSEA. V was clipped by 6 bases and J by 1 base, with 7 bases between them. The CDR3 sequence is 11 residues long.

The chain joins TRBV7-6 to TRBJ2-6, with 9 bases that match TRBD1. The CDR3 loop spans 18 amino acids. The germline gives CDR1 SGHVS, CDR2 FNYEAQ. Losses at the gene ends were 0 bases for V and 3 bases for J; bases not matched to a gene: 6. CDR3 nucleotides: TGTGCCAGCAGCTTAGCGACAGGGGGTGGATTTGGGGCCAACGTCCTGACTTTC. Translating gives CASSLATGGGFGANVLTF.